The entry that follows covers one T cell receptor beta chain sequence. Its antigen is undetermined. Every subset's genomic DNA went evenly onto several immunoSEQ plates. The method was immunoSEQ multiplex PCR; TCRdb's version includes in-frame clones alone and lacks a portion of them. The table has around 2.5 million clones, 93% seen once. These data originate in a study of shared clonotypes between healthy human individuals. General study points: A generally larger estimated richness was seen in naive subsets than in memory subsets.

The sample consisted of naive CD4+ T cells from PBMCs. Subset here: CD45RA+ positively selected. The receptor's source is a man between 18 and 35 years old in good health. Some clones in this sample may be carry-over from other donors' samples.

CDR3 in amino acids: CATSRDGIYGYTF. CDR3 nucleotides: TGTGCCACCAGCAGAGACGGCATCTATGGCTACACCTTC. The chain is built from TRBV15 and TRBJ1-2, with no clear D. Trimming pared 0 bases from V and 4 bases from J, leaving 6 bases between. Germline assignment: CDR1 LNHNV and CDR2 YYDKDF (reference sequence). This CDR3 contains 13 residues.